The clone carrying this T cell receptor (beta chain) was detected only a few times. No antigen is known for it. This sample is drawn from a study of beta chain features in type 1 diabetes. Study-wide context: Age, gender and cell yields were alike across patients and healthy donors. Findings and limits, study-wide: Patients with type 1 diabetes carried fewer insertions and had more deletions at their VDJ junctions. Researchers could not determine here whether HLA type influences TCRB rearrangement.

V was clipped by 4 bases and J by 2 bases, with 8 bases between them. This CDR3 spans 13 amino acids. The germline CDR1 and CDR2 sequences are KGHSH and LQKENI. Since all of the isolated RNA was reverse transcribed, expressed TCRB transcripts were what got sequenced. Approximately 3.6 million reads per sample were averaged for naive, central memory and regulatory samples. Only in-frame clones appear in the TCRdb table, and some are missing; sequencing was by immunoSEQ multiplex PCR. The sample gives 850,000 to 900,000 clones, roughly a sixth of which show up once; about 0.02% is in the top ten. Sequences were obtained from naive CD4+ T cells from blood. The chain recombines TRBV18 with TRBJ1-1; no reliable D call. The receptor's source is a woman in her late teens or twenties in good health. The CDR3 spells CASSQDINTEAFF. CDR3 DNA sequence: TGTGCCAGCTCACAAGATATTAACACTGAAGCTTTCTTT.